The 17 T cell receptor beta chains below all came from one sample that was sequenced in a study of T-cell reconstitution after alpha-beta-depleted transplantation in children. TCRbeta library preparation incorporated unique molecular identifiers. TCRdb re-derived calls from the PCR reads in MiXCR, one entry per CDR3 protein. This table holds 500,000 to 750,000 distinct CDR3 sequences, 25% to 30% found once. Sequences were derived from PBMCs, sampled before TCRalphabeta/CD19-depleted stem cell transplant. These receptors were collected from a boy younger than two with Wiskott-Aldrich syndrome, due to receive a stem cell transplant.

This clonotype showed up just once. The genes are TRBV6-1 and TRBJ1-1; TRBD1 might be the D (6 bases). The CDR3 length is 15 residues. Trimming shortened V by 6 bases and J by 0 bases, and 14 bases separated the two germline ends. Per the germline V gene, CDR1 is MNHNS and CDR2 is SASEGT. CDR3 region: CASSPEGGVNTEAFF. CDR3 DNA: TGTGCCAGCAGCCCCGAAGGGGGGGTGAACACTGAAGCTTTCTTT.

This clonotype turned up a few times. This rearrangement joins TRBV2 to TRBJ2-1; TRBD2 matches 12 bases. CDR3 length: 14 amino acids. CDR1 is SNHLY, CDR2 FYNNEI, per germline. V dropped 7 bases and J dropped 7; count of bases not matched to a gene: 5. The CDR3 nucleotides are TGTGCCAGCACTAGCGGGAGGGGGGGGAATGAGCAGTTCTTC. Its translation is CASTSGRGGNEQFF.

The J gene is TRBJ2-1, the V gene TRBV12-3 or TRBV12-4; 7 nucleotides line up with TRBD2. The ends lost 6 bases at V and 4 bases at J; junction bases unmatched: 9. The CDR3 contains 15 residues. The CDR3 coding sequence is TGTGCCAGCAGCCCCGGGACTACCGTTTACAATGAGCAGTTCTTC. Translated, it gives CASSPGTTVYNEQFF.

This clonotype was recorded at least ten times. The gene calls are TRBV28 and TRBJ2-2; 7 positions agree with TRBD2. In germline, CDR1 is MDHEN, CDR2 SYDVKM. CDR3 length: 14 amino acids. Trimming removed 4 bases from V and 1 base from J; junction bases left unmatched: 0. CDR3 residues: CASSSGGNTGELFF. The CDR3 DNA reads TGTGCCAGCAGTTCGGGGGGGAACACCGGGGAGCTGTTTTTT.

This chain joins TRBV4-1 and TRBJ1-3; the D gene is possibly TRBD1 (6 bases). V was trimmed by 2 bases and J by 0 bases, leaving 17 bases between them. The germline CDR1 and CDR2 sequences are MGHRA and YSYEKL. This CDR3 has 18 amino acids. The CDR3 loop is CASSQWWGAFPSGNTIYF. CDR3 in DNA: TGCGCCAGCAGCCAATGGTGGGGGGCTTTCCCCTCTGGAAACACCATATATTTT.

The chain has TRBV6-1 and TRBJ2-1; 11 bases align to TRBD2. The CDR3 length is 17 residues. J gave up 5 bases and V 2 bases, and 8 bases lay outside the gene matches. Germline loops: CDR1 MNHNS, CDR2 SASEGT. The CDR3 DNA sequence: TGTGCCAGCAGTGAATTGGCTAGCGGGAGGAGTGACAATGAGCAGTTCTTC. This encodes CASSELASGRSDNEQFF.

The CDR3 reads CSAASGGRTYEQYF. In DNA, the CDR3 is TGCAGTGCTGCTAGCGGTGGAAGGACCTACGAGCAGTACTTC. The chain links TRBV20-1 to TRBJ2-7; 7 nucleotides align to TRBD2. In germline, CDR1 is DFQATT, CDR2 SNEGSKA (reference sequence). The junction had 9 bases not matched to a gene; V was cut back by 5 bases and J by 2 bases. CDR3 length equals 14 residues.

This clonotype was seen only a few times. V usage is TRBV5-5 and J usage is TRBJ2-3; 7 positions agree with TRBD2. Unmatched junction bases numbered 4, after V lost 4 bases and J lost 2 bases. Germline V gene lookup returns CDR1 SGHKS and CDR2 YYEKEE (reference sequence). This CDR3 contains 14 residues. The CDR3 here is CASSLRDYTDTQYF. The CDR3 DNA sequence: TGTGCCAGCAGCCTCCGGGACTACACAGATACGCAGTATTTT.

The chain has TRBV27 and TRBJ1-2; 7 positions agree with TRBD1. The CDR3 runs 14 residues. V was pared by 4 bases and J by 1 base, with 3 bases of the junction left unmatched. Germline CDR1 and CDR2: MNHEY and SMNVEV (reference sequence). CDR3 DNA: TGTGCCAGCAGTTCCCGGGACAGTAACTATGGCTACACCTTC. This translates into CASSSRDSNYGYTF.

This clonotype was counted between two and nine times. CDR3 DNA sequence: TGTGCCAGCAATACCTGGGCAGGGAATTCACCCCTCCACTTT. Its translation is CASNTWAGNSPLHF. This chain connects TRBV6-1 to TRBJ1-6; perhaps TRBD1 as D (5 bases). CDR3 size: 14 residues. Between the trimmed V and J ends, which lost 7 bases and 7 bases, there was a span of 14 bases. The germline gives CDR1 MNHNS, CDR2 SASEGT.

V gene TRBV5-6 combines with J gene TRBJ2-3, with 10 nucleotides matching TRBD2. Germline V CDR1 and CDR2: SGHDT, YYEEEE. This CDR3 is 16 amino acids long. V lost 0 bases, J lost 2 bases, and 3 bases stayed unmatched. CDR3 protein: CASSLDGLADTDTQYF. The CDR3, as DNA: TGTGCCAGCAGCTTGGACGGACTAGCGGACACAGATACGCAGTATTTT.

This clonotype was counted a few times. V and J are TRBV20-1 and TRBJ2-1, with 8 bases lining up with TRBD2. J lost 4 bases, V lost 6 bases, and 11 bases had no gene match. This CDR3 spans 15 amino acids. Germline values: CDR1 DFQATT, CDR2 SNEGSKA (reference sequence). The CDR3 reads CSAPRGAGVYNEQFF. Here the CDR3 DNA reads TGCAGTGCCCCGAGGGGAGCGGGAGTGTACAATGAGCAGTTCTTC.

The rearrangement joins TRBV3-1 to TRBJ2-5; perhaps TRBD1 as D (5 bases). Germline lookup yields CDR1 LGHDT and CDR2 YNNKEL (reference sequence). Between the trimmed V and J ends, which lost 4 bases and 5 bases, there was a span of 14 bases. The CDR3 totals 14 residues. CDR3 in DNA: TGTGCCAGCAGCCGAGGACATCCTTGGGAGACCCAGTACTTC. Translated, it gives CASSRGHPWETQYF.

This clonotype was recorded a few times. The rearrangement joins TRBV7-9 to TRBJ2-7; D assignment may be TRBD1 or TRBD2 (6 bases each). Trimming took off 6 bases at V and 2 bases at J, with 14 bases between the two ends. Germline values: CDR1 SEHNR, CDR2 FQNEAQ (reference sequence). The CDR3 extends over 14 amino acids. The CDR3: CASSSGARAYEQYF. The CDR3 DNA sequence: TGTGCCAGCAGTTCGGGGGCAAGAGCCTACGAGCAGTACTTC.

This clonotype was seen more than once but under ten times. V gene TRBV7-9 combines with J gene TRBJ2-2, with D perhaps matching TRBD1 (5 bases). V was pared by 4 bases and J by 6 bases, with 18 bases between. The germline V gene has CDR1 SEHNR and CDR2 FQNEAQ (reference sequence). The CDR3 is 16 residues long. CDR3 bases: TGTGCCAGCAGCTGGCCCTCAGGGTTTGTGGCCGGGGAGCTGTTTTTT. Amino acids: CASSWPSGFVAGELFF.

This clonotype showed up just a few times. This chain links TRBV5-1 with TRBJ2-2; D might be TRBD2 (7 bases). Germline V gene data show CDR1 as SGHRS and CDR2 as YFSETQ. This CDR3 comprises 17 residues. V shed 4 bases and J shed 2 bases, with 18 bases lying between them. CDR3 sequence reads: CASSRPTRGANTGELFF. CDR3 bases: TGCGCCAGCAGCCGCCCTACCCGGGGGGCCAACACCGGGGAGCTGTTTTTT.

V gene TRBV24-1 combines with J gene TRBJ2-2; tentatively, D is TRBD2 (5 bases). The V end lost 2 bases, the J end lost 3 bases, and 9 bases lay between the germline ends. The CDR3 has 15 amino acids. Germline V gene lookup returns CDR1 KGHDR and CDR2 SFDVKD. CDR3 sequence (DNA): TGTGCCACCAGTGATTCCCGAGGGCACACCGGGGAGCTGTTTTTT. Encoded protein: CATSDSRGHTGELFF.